This TCR beta chain appears in the sequencing data of a study of blood T cell repertoires in COVID-19. Study context: Sources were T cells, B-cell-depleted T cells, or PBMCs; the material itself was cDNA or gDNA.

The CDR3 runs to 18 residues. CDR1 and CDR2 from the germline V gene are SGHVT and SQSDAQ. V lost 2 bases to trimming and J lost 2 bases, with 18 bases between them. This table comes from immunoSEQ multiplex PCR, and its TCRdb copy is limited to in-frame clones, with some not included. The sample lists more than 60,000 clones, approximately 90% occurring once. The sample was peripheral blood. The source of this sequence is a human donor in a cohort sampled during active COVID-19. V is TRBV7-4 and J is TRBJ1-4; tentatively, D is TRBD1 (6 bases). The CDR3 nucleotides are TGTGCCAGCAGCTTAATTAACCAGGGGATAGGGACTAATGAAAAACTGTTTTTT. Its protein is CASSLINQGIGTNEKLFF.